A selection of T cell receptor beta chains follows, all from one sample in a study of T cell responses to AZD1222 COVID-19 vaccine. Only in-frame clones appear in the TCRdb table, and some are missing; sequencing was by immunoSEQ multiplex PCR. This table holds 110,000 to 150,000 clones, approximately 90% found once. Sequencing used peripheral blood, obtained on day 0 of AZD1222 vaccination. The source of these receptors is an adult in good health. Both conserved end residues are part of each CDR3. Fields, in order: D gene, J gene, V gene, clone size, CDR3 DNA, CDR3 protein. D genes are given only for firm matches. A row's size may be missing; if present it is once, few, many or a size class.

-	TRBJ1-1	TRBV5-6	-	TGTGCCAGCAGCTCCCTGGGGGGGAACACTGAAGCTTTCTTT	CASSSLGGNTEAFF
-	TRBJ1-1	TRBV11-2	-	TGTGCCAGCAGCATGCGGACAGCCCCACGGAGTGCTTTCTTT	CASSMRTAPRSAFF
-	TRBJ2-2	TRBV5-4	-	TGTGCCAGCAGTCCGAGAGACGTGACCGGGGAGCTGTTTTTT	CASSPRDVTGELFF
-	TRBJ1-2	TRBV11-3	-	TGTGCCAGCAGCCGCACTGAGAACTATGGCTACACCTTC	CASSRTENYGYTF
TRBD1	TRBJ1-2	TRBV24-1	-	TGTGCCACCAGTGACTACAAGGGGGCCTATGGCTACACCTTC	CATSDYKGAYGYTF
-	TRBJ1-2	TRBV6-6	-	TGTGCCAGCACTCACCCTCGGGAAGGGAGCCGTAGAACCTTC	CASTHPREGSRRTF
-	TRBJ2-7	TRBV6-5	-	TGTGCCAGCAGTTTCCGAAAATCAGGCTACGAGCAGTACTTC	CASSFRKSGYEQYF
TRBD1	TRBJ1-1	TRBV7-9	few	TGTGCCAGCAGCTTATGGGACAGGAACACTGAAGCTTTCTTT	CASSLWDRNTEAFF
TRBD1	TRBJ1-5	TRBV19	-	TGTGCCAGTAGTATTTGGGGACAGGGTTTTTATCAGCCCCAGCATTTT	CASSIWGQGFYQPQHF
-	TRBJ1-1	TRBV2	-	TGTGCCAGCCAGGGCAGGGTCCCCAACACTGAAGCTTTCTTT	CASQGRVPNTEAFF
-	TRBJ1-4	TRBV9	-	TGTGCCAGCAGCGTAGGATCGGCAACTAATGAAAAACTGTTTTTT	CASSVGSATNEKLFF
TRBD2	TRBJ2-5	TRBV5-6	-	TGTGCCAGCAGCCTGACTAGCGGGGGGCCGGAGACCCAGTACTTC	CASSLTSGGPETQYF
-	TRBJ1-1	TRBV9	-	TGTGCCAGCAGCGCGCGGAACACTGAAGCTTTCTTT	CASSARNTEAFF
-	TRBJ1-5	TRBV15	-	TGTGCCACCAGCAGAGAGGGGGGTAGGAGCAATCAGCCCCAGCATTTT	CATSREGGRSNQPQHF
TRBD1	TRBJ1-2	TRBV6-5	once	TGTGCCAGCGCAAACAGGGGGTTCTATGGCTACACCTTC	CASANRGFYGYTF
-	TRBJ1-1	TRBV7-2	-	TGTGCCAGCAGCTTTAGCCCAGGCCCCTTTGAAGCTTTCTTT	CASSFSPGPFEAFF
-	TRBJ1-1	TRBV7-2	-	TGTGCCAGCAGCTTAGCGGCAGGGACTGAAGCTTTCTTT	CASSLAAGTEAFF
TRBD1	TRBJ1-1	TRBV6-6	-	TGTGCCAGCAGTTCCATTGGACAGGGGGGGTACACTGAAGCTTTCTTT	CASSSIGQGGYTEAFF
TRBD1	TRBJ2-1	TRBV5-4	-	TGTGCCAGCAGACTGGGACAGGGGGATTACAATGAGCAGTTCTTC	CASRLGQGDYNEQFF
-	TRBJ1-6	TRBV18	-	TGTGCCAGCTCACCGGTTATTAAGGGCTCACCCCTCCACTTT	CASSPVIKGSPLHF
TRBD2	TRBJ2-7	TRBV7-9	-	TGTGCCAGCAGCTTTATAGGGCTAGCGGGAGGGCCGATACCCTACGAGCAGTACTTC	CASSFIGLAGGPIPYEQYF
TRBD1	TRBJ1-2	TRBV30	few	TGTGCCTGGAGTGCCCCGGGACAGATCTACACCTTC	CAWSAPGQIYTF
-	TRBJ1-2	TRBV5-1	-	TGCGCCAGCAGCGGGGATGACATACACTACTATGGCTACACCTTC	CASSGDDIHYYGYTF
-	TRBJ2-5	TRBV18	-	TGTGCCAGCTCAGGCAGGGCCCCAGAGACCCAGTACTTC	CASSGRAPETQYF
-	TRBJ1-5	TRBV18	-	TGTGCCAGCTCACCTGGGGTCCCGGGCAATCAGCCCCAGCATTTT	CASSPGVPGNQPQHF
TRBD1	TRBJ2-3	TRBV5-5	once	TGTGCCAGCAGCTTACGTCAGGGGGCTACGAGCACAGATACGCAGTATTTT	CASSLRQGATSTDTQYF
-	TRBJ1-2	TRBV11-3	-	TGTGCCAGCAGCTTAGGAAGGGGAGCTAACTATGGCTACACCTTC	CASSLGRGANYGYTF
-	TRBJ2-3	TRBV28	-	TGTGCCAGCACCCCCCTCCCGGAGACCCCTCGCACAGATACGCAGTATTTT	CASTPLPETPRTDTQYF